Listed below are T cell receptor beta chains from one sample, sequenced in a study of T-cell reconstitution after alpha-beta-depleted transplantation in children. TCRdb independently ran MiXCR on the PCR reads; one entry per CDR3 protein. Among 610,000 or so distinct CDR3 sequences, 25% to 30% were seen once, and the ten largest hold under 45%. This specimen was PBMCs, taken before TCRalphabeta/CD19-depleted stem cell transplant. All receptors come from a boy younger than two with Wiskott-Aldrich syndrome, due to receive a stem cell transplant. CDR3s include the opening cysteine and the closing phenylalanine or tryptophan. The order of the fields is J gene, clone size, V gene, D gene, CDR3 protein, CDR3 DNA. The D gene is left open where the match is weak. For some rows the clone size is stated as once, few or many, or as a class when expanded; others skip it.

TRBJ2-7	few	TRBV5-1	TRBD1	CASSPGQGFYEQYF	TGCGCCAGCAGCCCGGGACAGGGGTTCTACGAGCAGTACTTC
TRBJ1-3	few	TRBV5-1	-	CASSLAPGTEGNTIYF	TGCGCCAGCAGCTTGGCTCCCGGGACGGAGGGAAACACCATATATTTT
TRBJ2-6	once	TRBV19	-	CASTSARTGANVLTF	TGTGCCAGTACCTCAGCTAGGACTGGGGCCAACGTCCTGACTTTC
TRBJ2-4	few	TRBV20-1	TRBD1	CSASRTGWDIQYF	TGCAGTGCTTCCCGGACAGGGTGGGACATTCAGTACTTC
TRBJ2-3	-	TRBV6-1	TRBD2	CASSREALTDTQYF	TGTGCCAGCAGCCGGGAGGCACTTACAGATACGCAGTATTTT
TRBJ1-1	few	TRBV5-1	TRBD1	CASSFGTGGLAFF	TGCGCCAGCAGCTTCGGGACAGGGGGCTTAGCTTTCTTT
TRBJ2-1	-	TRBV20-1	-	CSVQRQQYNEQFF	TGCAGTGTTCAGCGACAACAATACAATGAGCAGTTCTTC
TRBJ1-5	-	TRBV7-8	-	CASSSGGGYSNQPQHF	TGTGCCAGCAGTTCCGGAGGGGGGTATAGCAATCAGCCCCAGCATTTT
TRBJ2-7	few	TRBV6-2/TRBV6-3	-	CASSQDGTYYEQYF	TGTGCCAGCAGTCAAGATGGGACATACTACGAGCAGTACTTC
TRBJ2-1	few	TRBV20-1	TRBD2	CSAGTSAYNEQFF	TGCAGTGCCGGGACTAGCGCTTACAATGAGCAGTTCTTC
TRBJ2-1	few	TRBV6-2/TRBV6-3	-	CASRETSSYNEQFF	TGTGCCAGCAGGGAAACCTCAAGCTACAATGAGCAGTTCTTC
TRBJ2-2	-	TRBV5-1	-	CASSYRADTGELFF	TGCGCCAGCAGCTACCGGGCCGACACCGGGGAGCTGTTTTTT
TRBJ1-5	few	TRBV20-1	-	CSATDGVSNQPQHF	TGCAGTGCTACGGATGGGGTCAGCAATCAGCCCCAGCATTTT
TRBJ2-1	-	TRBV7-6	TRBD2	CASSAKAGGLMDEQFF	TGTGCCAGCAGCGCAAAAGCGGGAGGGCTAATGGATGAGCAGTTCTTC
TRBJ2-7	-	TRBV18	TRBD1	CASSPVEGQAYEQYF	TGTGCCAGCTCACCCGTCGAGGGACAGGCCTACGAGCAGTACTTC
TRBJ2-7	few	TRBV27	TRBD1	CASSPDRGGLSSYEQYF	TGTGCCAGCAGTCCGGACAGGGGAGGACTAAGCTCCTACGAGCAGTACTTC
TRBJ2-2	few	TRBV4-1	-	CASSQGHLAAGELFF	TGCGCCAGCAGCCAGGGACATCTGGCCGCCGGGGAGCTGTTTTTT
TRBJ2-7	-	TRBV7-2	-	CASSLVQGGIYEQYF	TGTGCCAGCAGCTTAGTACAGGGCGGGATTTACGAGCAGTACTTC
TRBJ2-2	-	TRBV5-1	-	CASGGDKNTGELFF	TGCGCCAGCGGGGGGGACAAGAACACCGGGGAGCTGTTTTTT
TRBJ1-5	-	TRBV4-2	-	CASSQDTGQPQHF	TGTGCCAGCAGCCAAGATACCGGCCAGCCCCAGCATTTT
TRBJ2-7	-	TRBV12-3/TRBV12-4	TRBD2	CASSLRDYYYYEQYF	TGTGCCAGCAGTCTCCGGGACTATTACTACTACGAGCAGTACTTC
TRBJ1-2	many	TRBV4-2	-	CASSQRRGGVPGGYTF	TGTGCCAGCAGCCAACGCAGGGGAGGGGTTCCTGGTGGCTACACCTTC
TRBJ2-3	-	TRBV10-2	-	CASSVPSDLSTDTQYF	TGCGCCAGCAGTGTCCCTAGCGACTTAAGCACAGATACGCAGTATTTT
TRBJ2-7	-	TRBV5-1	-	CASSLAWKGRGYEQYF	TGCGCCAGCAGCTTGGCGTGGAAGGGCCGGGGCTACGAGCAGTACTTC
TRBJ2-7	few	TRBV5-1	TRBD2	CASSHSGSHEQYF	TGCGCCAGCAGCCATAGCGGGAGCCACGAGCAGTACTTC
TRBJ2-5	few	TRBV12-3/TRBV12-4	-	CASRLDRRETQYF	TGTGCCAGCAGACTGGACCGTAGGGAGACCCAGTACTTC
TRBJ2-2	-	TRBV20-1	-	CSARDTVMDTGELFF	TGCAGTGCTAGAGATACGGTAATGGACACCGGGGAGCTGTTTTTT
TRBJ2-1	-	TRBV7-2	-	CASSAYYNEQFF	TGTGCCAGCAGCGCCTACTACAATGAGCAGTTCTTC
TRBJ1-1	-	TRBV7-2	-	CASSYGLSNTEAFF	TGTGCCAGCAGCTACGGGTTATCCAACACTGAAGCTTTCTTT
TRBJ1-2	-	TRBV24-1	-	CATSDSSGYTF	TGTGCCACCAGTGATTCCAGCGGCTACACCTTC
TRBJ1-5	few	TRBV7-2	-	CASSFQTDNQPQHF	TGTGCCAGCAGCTTCCAGACCGACAATCAGCCCCAGCATTTT
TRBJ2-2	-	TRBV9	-	CASSVRTANTGELFF	TGTGCCAGCAGCGTAAGGACGGCAAACACCGGGGAGCTGTTTTTT
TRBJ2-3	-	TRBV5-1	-	CASSAQTTSTDTQYF	TGCGCCAGCAGCGCGCAGACCACTAGCACAGATACGCAGTATTTT
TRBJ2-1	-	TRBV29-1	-	CSVDRGGNEQFF	TGCAGCGTTGACAGGGGGGGAAATGAGCAGTTCTTC
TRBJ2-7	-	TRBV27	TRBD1	CASSLTGGWGEQYF	TGTGCCAGCAGTTTGACAGGGGGCTGGGGCGAGCAGTACTTC
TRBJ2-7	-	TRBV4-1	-	CASSQDEGTYEQYF	TGCGCCAGCAGCCAAGATGAGGGGACGTACGAGCAGTACTTC
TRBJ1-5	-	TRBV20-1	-	CSATRGDQPQHF	TGCAGTGCTACCAGGGGAGATCAGCCCCAGCATTTT
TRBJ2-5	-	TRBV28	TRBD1	CASKGTGVLETQYF	TGTGCCAGCAAGGGGACAGGGGTTTTAGAGACCCAGTACTTC
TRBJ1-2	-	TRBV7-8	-	CASSLDLSFTF	TGTGCCAGCAGCTTAGACCTCTCTTTCACCTTC
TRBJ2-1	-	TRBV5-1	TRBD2	CASSSRLAGGDEQFF	TGCGCCAGCAGCTCCCGACTAGCGGGTGGGGATGAGCAGTTCTTC
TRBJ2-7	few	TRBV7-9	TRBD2	CASSSLRAGGAYEQYF	TGTGCCAGCAGCTCCTTGAGAGCGGGAGGTGCCTACGAGCAGTACTTC
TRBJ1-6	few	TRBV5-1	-	CASSIGQSSYNSPLHF	TGCGCCAGCAGCATAGGACAGAGCTCCTATAATTCACCCCTCCACTTT
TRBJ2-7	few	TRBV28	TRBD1	CASSRTGTGPYEQYF	TGTGCCAGCAGCCGAACCGGGACAGGTCCCTACGAGCAGTACTTC
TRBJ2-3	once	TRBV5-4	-	CASSLKKSTDTQYF	TGTGCCAGCAGCTTGAAGAAGAGCACAGATACGCAGTATTTT
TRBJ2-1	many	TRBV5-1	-	CASSLGLSSYNEQFF	TGTGCCAGCAGCTTAGGTCTGAGCTCCTACAATGAGCAGTTCTTC
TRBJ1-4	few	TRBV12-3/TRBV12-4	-	CASSLPPGLRLFF	TGTGCCAGCAGTTTACCCCCGGGACTCAGACTGTTTTTT
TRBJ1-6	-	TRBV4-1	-	CASSQIVLSNRNNSPLHF	TGCGCCAGCAGCCAAATTGTGTTGTCCAACAGGAATAATTCACCCCTCCACTTT
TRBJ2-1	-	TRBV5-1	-	CASSRPSSYNEQFF	TGCGCCAGCAGCCGACCCAGCTCCTACAATGAGCAGTTCTTC
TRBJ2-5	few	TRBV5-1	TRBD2	CASKAGDGKQETQYF	TGCGCCAGCAAAGCGGGAGACGGAAAACAAGAGACCCAGTACTTC
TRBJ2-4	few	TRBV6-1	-	CASSPLPKNIQYF	TGTGCCAGCAGCCCTCTTCCCAAAAACATTCAGTACTTC
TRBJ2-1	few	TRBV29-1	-	CSAGGTEQFF	TGCAGCGCCGGAGGGACTGAGCAGTTCTTC
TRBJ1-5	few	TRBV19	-	CASSIFPTSTQPQHF	TGTGCCAGTAGTATCTTCCCGACTTCCACTCAGCCCCAGCATTTT
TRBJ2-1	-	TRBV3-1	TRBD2	CASSQPGTSGRSEQFF	TGTGCCAGCAGCCAACCCGGGACTAGCGGGAGGAGTGAGCAGTTCTTC
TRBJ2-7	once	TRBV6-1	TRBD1	CASSAFGTGVNYEQYF	TGTGCCAGCAGTGCCTTCGGGACAGGGGTAAATTACGAGCAGTACTTC
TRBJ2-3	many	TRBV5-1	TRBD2	CASSLAAGAPDTQYF	TGCGCCAGCAGCTTGGCAGCGGGAGCCCCAGATACGCAGTATTTT